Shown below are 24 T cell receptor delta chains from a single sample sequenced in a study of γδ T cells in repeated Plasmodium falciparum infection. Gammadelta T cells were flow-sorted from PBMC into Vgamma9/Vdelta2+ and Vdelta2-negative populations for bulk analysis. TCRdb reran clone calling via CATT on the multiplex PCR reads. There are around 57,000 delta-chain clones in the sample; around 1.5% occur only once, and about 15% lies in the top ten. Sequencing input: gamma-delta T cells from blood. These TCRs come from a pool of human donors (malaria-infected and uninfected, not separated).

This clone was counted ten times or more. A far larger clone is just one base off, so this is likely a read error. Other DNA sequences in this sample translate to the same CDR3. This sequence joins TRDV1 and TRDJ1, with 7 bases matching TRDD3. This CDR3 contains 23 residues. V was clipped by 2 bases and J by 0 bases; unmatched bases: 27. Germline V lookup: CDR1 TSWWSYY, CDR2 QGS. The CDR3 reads CALGETSVLGRLGITTYTDKLIF. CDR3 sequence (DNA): TGTGCTCTTGGGGAAACTTCGGTCCTAGGGAGACTGGGGATTACTACGTACACCGATAAACTCATCTTT.

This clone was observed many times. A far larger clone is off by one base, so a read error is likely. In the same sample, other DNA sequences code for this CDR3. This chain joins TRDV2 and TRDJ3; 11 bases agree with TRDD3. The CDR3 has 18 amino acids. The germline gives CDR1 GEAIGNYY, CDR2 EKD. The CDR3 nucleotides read TGCGCCTGTGACACCGTACTGGGGGATACCTGGGACACCCGACAGATGTTTTTC. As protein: CACDTVLGDTWDTRQMFF.

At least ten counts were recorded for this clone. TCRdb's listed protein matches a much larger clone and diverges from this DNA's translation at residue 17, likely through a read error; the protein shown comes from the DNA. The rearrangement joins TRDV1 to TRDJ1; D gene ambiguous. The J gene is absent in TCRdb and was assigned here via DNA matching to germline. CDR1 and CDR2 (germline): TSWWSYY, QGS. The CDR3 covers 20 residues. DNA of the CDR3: TGTGCTCTTGGGGTATTATTCCGTCACCCCAGGGGTCCGAGGGCCGATGAACTCATCTTT. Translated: CALGVLFRHPRGPRADELIF.

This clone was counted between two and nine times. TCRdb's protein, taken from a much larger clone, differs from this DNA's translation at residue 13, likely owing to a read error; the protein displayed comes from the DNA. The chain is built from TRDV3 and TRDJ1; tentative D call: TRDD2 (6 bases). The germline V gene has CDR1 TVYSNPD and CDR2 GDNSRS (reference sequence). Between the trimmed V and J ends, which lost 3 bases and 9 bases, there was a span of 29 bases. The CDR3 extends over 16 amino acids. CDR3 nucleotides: TGTGCCTTGCAGTCGTCGCTCCTACGACGTCGTAATGAACTCATCTTT. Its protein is CALQSSLLRRRNELIF.

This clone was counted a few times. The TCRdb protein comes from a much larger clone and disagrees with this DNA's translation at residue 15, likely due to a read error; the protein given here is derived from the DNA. CDR3 sequence: CALGETSPSLGPPDELIF. CDR3 DNA sequence: TGTGCTCTTGGGGAAACGAGCCCTTCGCTGGGGCCCCCCGATGAACTCATCTTT. This chain joins TRDV1 and TRDJ1; TRDD3 might be the D (6 bases). No J gene is reported in TCRdb; it was inferred here by comparing the DNA with germline. This CDR3 spans 18 amino acids. Germline assignment: CDR1 TSWWSYY and CDR2 QGS.

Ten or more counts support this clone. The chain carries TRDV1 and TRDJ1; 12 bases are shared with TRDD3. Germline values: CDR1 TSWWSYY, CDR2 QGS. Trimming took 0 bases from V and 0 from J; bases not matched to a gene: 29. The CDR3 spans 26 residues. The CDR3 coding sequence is TGTGCTCTTGGGGAACTAGAATCCCTCTGGGGGATACGCTTCACCCCGGGGAGGGTGTACACCGATAAACTCATCTTT. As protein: CALGELESLWGIRFTPGRVYTDKLIF.

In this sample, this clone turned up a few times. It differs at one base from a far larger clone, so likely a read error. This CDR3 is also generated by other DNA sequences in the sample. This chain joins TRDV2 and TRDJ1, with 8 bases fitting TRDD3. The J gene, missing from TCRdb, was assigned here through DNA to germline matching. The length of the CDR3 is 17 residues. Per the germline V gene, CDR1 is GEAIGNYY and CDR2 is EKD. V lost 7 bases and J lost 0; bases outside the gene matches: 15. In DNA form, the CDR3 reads TGTGCCTGCGGAACTAAATCGTACTGGGGGTACACCGATAAACTCATCTTT. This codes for CACGTKSYWGYTDKLIF.

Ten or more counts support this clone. The CDR3 nucleotides are TGTGCTCTTGGGGAAGTAAGGAGTCTGGGGGATACGCGTCCTGTGACCGCCTCCTGGGACACCCGACAGATGTTTTTC. It is translated as CALGEVRSLGDTRPVTASWDTRQMFF. The gene calls are TRDV1 and TRDJ3; 12 bases line up with TRDD3. Because TCRdb records no J gene, it was assigned here through a match of the DNA to germline. Losses at the gene ends were 2 bases for V and 0 bases for J; bases not matched to a gene: 23. Germline lookup yields CDR1 TSWWSYY and CDR2 QGS. The CDR3 runs 26 residues.

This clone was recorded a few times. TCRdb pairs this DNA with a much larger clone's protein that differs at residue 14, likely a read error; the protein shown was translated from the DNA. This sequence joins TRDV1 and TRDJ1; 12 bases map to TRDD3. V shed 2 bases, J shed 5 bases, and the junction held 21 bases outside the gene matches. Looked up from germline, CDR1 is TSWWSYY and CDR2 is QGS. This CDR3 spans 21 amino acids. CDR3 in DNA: TGTGCTCTTGGGGAATTCACGGCGGTACTGGGGGATACTGCCGTCATGGATAAACTCATCTTT. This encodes CALGEFTAVLGDTAVMDKLIF.

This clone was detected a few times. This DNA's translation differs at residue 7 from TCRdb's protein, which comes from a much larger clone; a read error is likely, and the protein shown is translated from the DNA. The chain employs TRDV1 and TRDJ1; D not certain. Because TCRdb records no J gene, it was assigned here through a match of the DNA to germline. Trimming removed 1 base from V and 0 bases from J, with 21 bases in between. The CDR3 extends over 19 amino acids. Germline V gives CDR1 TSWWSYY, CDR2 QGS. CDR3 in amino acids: CALGEPPDRLYPYTDKLIF. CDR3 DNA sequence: TGTGCTCTTGGGGAACCCCCGGACAGGCTTTACCCCTACACCGATAAACTCATCTTT.

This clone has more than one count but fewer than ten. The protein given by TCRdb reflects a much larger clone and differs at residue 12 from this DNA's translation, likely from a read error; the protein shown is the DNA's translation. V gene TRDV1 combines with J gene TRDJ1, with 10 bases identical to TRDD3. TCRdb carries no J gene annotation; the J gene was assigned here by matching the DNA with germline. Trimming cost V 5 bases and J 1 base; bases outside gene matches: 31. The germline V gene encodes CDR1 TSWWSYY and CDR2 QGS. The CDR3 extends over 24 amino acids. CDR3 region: CALGILLGAFPGTGGFGSTDKLIF. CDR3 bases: TGTGCTCTTGGGATTCTTCTAGGGGCCTTTCCTGGGACTGGGGGATTTGGAAGCACCGATAAACTCATCTTT.

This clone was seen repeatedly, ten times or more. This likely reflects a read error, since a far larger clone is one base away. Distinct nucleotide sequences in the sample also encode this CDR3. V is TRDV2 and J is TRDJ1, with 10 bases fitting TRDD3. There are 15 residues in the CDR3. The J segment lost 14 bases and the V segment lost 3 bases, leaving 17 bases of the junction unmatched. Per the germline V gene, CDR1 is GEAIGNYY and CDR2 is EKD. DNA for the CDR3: TGTGCCTGTGACCTTCGGCTTGGGACTGGGGGATGCTTTATCTTT. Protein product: CACDLRLGTGGCFIF.

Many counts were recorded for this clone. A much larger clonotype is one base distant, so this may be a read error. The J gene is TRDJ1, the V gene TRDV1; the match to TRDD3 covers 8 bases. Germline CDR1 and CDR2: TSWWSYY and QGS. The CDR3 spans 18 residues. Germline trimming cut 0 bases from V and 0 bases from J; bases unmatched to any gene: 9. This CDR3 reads CALGELKWGMCDTDKLIF. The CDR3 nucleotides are TGTGCTCTTGGGGAACTAAAATGGGGGATGTGCGACACCGATAAACTCATCTTT.

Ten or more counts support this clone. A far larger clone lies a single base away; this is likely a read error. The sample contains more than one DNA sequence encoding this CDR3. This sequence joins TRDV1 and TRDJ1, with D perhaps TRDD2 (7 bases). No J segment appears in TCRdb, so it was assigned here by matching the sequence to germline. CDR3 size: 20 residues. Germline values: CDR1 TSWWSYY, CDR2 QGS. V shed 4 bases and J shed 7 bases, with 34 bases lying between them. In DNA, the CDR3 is TGTGCTCTTGGGGCTCCATTTTCCTACTTACATTGGGGGGCCACTGTTAAACTCATCTTT. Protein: CALGAPFSYLHWGATVKLIF.

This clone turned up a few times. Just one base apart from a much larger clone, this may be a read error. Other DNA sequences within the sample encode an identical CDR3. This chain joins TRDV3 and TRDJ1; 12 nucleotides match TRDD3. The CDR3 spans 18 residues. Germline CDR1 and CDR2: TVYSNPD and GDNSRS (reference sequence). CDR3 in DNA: TGTGCCTTTAAAAGGCCCTTCTGGGGGATACGATCTACCGACAAACTCATCTTT. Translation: CAFKRPFWGIRSTDKLIF. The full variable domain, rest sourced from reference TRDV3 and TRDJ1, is CDKVTQSSPDQTVASGSEVVLLCTYDTVYSNPDLFWYRIRPDYSFQFVFYGDNSRSEGADFTQGRFSVKHILTQKAFHLVISPVRTEDSATYYCAFKRPFWGIRSTDKLIFGKGTRVTVEP.

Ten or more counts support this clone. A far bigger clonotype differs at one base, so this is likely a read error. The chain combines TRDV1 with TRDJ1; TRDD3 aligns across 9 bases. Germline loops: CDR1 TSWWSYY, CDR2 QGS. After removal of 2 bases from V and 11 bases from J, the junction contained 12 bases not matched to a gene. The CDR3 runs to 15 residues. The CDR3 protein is CALGEGLPGDTQLIF. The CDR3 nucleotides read TGTGCTCTTGGGGAAGGCCTTCCGGGGGATACTCAGCTCATCTTT.

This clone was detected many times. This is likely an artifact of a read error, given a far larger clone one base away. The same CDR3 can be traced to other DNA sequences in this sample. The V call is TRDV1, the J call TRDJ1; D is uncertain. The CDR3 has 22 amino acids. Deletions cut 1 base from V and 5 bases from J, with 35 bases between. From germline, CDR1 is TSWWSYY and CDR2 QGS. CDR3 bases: TGTGCTCTTGGGGAACCCGGTCCCTTTTGCCGTACGGTGGCCGGGTGCACTGATAAACTCATCTTT. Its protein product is CALGEPGPFCRTVAGCTDKLIF.

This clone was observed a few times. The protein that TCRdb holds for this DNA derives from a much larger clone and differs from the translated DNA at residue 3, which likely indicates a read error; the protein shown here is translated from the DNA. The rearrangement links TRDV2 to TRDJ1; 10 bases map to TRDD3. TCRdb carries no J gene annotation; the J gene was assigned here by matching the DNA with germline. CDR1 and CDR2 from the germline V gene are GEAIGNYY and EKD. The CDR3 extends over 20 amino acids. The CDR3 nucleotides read TGTGCCCGTGACACCGAAGACAGGTTGACTGGGGGATTGTACACCGATAAACTCATCTTT. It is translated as CARDTEDRLTGGLYTDKLIF.

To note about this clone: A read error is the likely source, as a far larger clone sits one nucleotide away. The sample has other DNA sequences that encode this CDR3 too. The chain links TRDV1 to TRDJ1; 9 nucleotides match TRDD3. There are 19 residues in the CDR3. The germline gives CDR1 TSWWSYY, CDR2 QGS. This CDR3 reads CALGESPIGGDTSTDKLIF. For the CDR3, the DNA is TGTGCTCTCGGGGAATCGCCAATCGGGGGGGATACATCCACCGATAAACTCATCTTT.

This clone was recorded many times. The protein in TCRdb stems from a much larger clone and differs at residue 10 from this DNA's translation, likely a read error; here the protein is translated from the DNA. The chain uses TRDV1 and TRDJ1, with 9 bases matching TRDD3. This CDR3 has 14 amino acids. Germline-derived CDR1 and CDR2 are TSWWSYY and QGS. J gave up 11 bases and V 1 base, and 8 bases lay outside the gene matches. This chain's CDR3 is CALGEHLGDAVLIF. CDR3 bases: TGTGCTCTTGGGGAACACCTGGGGGATGCGGTGCTCATCTTT.

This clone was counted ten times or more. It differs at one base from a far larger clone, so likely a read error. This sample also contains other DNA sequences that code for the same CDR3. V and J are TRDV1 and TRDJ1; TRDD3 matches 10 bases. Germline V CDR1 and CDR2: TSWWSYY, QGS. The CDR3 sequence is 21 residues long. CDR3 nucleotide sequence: TGTGCTCTTGGGGAACTTGTACCCCCCCGGGGATGGGGGATACACACTGATAAACTCATCTTT. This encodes CALGELVPPRGWGIHTDKLIF.

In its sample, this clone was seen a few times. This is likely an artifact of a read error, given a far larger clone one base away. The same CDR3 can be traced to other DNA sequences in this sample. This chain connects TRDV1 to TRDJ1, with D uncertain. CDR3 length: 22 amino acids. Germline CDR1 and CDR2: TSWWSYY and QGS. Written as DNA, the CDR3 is TGTGCTCTTGGGGAACCCGGTCCCTTTTGCCGTACGGTGGCCGGGTGCACCGACAAACTCATCTTT. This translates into CALGEPGPFCRTVAGCTDKLIF.

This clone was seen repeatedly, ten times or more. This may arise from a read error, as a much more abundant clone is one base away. The CDR3 sequence: CAYSWGPGYKLIF. For the CDR3, the DNA is TGTGCTTATAGTTGGGGCCCGGGATATAAACTCATCTTT. This rearrangement joins TRAV38-2/DV8 to TRDJ1; perhaps TRDD3 as D (5 bases). Germline V gene lookup returns CDR1 TSESDYY and CDR2 QEAYKQQN. With 5 bases removed from V and 6 bases from J, the gap between germline ends came to 14 bases. The CDR3 has 13 residues.

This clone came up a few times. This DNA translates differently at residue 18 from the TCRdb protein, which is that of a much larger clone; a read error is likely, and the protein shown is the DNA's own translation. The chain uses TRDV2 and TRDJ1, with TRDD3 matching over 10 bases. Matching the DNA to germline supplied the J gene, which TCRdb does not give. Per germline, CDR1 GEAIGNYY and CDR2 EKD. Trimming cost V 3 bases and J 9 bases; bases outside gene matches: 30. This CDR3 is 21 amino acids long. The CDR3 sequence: CACDPMIPHRGIRRSYSQLIF. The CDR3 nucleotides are TGTGCCTGTGACCCTATGATTCCCCACCGGGGGATACGAAGATCCTACTCGCAACTCATCTTT.